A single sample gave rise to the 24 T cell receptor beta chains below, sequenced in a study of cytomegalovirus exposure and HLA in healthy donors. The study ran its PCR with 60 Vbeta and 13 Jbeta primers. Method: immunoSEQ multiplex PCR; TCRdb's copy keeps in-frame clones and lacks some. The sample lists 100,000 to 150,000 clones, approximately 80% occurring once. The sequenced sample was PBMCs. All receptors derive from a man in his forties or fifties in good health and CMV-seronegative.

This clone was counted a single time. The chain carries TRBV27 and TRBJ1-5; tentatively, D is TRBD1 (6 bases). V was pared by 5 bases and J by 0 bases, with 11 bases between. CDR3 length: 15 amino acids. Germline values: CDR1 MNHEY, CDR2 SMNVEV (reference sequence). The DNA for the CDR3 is TGTGCCAGCAGTCCCGACAGGATTAGCAATCAGCCCCAGCATTTT. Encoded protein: CASSPDRISNQPQHF.

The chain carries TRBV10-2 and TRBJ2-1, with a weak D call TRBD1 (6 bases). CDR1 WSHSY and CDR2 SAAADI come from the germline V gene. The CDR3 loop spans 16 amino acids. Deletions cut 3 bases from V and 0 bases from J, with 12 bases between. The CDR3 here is CASSDTDSGSYNEQFF. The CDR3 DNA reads TGCGCCAGCAGTGACACGGACAGTGGCTCCTACAATGAGCAGTTCTTC.

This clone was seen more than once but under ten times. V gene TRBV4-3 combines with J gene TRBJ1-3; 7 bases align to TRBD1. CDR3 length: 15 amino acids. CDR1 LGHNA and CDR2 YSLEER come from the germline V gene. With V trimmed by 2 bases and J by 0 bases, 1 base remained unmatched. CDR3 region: CASSQRTGSGNTIYF. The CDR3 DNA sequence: TGCGCCAGCAGCCAAAGGACAGGCTCTGGAAACACCATATATTTT.

The CDR3 region is CASGGRGGWYQETQYF. CDR3 sequence (DNA): TGTGCCAGCGGTGGTAGGGGGGGCTGGTACCAAGAGACCCAGTACTTC. The rearrangement links TRBV5-6 to TRBJ2-5, with D possibly being TRBD2 (7 bases). CDR1 and CDR2 from the germline V gene are SGHDT and YYEEEE. Trimming pared 7 bases from V and 0 bases from J, leaving 19 bases between. This CDR3 comprises 16 residues.

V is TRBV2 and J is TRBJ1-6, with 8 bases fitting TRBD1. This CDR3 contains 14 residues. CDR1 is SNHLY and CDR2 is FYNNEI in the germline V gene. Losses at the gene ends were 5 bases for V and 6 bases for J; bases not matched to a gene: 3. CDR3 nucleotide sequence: TGTGCCAGCAGTTTGGACAGGGTTAATTCACCCCTCCACTTT. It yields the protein CASSLDRVNSPLHF.

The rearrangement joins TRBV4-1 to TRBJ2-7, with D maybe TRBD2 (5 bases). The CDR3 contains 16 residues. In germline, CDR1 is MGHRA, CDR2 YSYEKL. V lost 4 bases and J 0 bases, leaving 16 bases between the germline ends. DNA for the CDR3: TGCGCCAGCAGCCCTGGAGGCAGCGGAATCTCCTACGAGCAGTACTTC. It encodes CASSPGGSGISYEQYF.

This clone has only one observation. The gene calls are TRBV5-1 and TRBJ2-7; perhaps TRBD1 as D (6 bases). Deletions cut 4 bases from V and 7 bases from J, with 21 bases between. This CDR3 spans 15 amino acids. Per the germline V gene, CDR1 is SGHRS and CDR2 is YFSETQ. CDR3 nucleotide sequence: TGCGCCAGCAGCCGTGAGACAGGCCCCGCTGGGGAGCAGTACTTC. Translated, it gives CASSRETGPAGEQYF.

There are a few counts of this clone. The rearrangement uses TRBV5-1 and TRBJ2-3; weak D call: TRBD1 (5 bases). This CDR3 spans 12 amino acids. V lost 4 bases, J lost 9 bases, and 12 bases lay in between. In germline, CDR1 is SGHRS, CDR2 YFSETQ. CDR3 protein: CASSLGQETQYF. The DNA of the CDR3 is TGCGCCAGCAGCCTGGGGCAGGAAACGCAGTATTTT.

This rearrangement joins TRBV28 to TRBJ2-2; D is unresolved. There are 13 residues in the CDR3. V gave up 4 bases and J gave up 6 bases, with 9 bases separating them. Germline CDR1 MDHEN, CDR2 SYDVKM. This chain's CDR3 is CASSSPLPGELFF. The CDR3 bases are TGTGCCAGCAGTTCCCCCCTACCCGGGGAGCTGTTTTTT.

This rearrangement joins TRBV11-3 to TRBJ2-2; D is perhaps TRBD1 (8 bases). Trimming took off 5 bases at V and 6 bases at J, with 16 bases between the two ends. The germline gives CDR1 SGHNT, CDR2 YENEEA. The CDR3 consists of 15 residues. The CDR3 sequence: CASSRTGGDAGELFF. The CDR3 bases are TGTGCCAGCAGCCGAACAGGGGGGGACGCCGGGGAGCTGTTTTTT. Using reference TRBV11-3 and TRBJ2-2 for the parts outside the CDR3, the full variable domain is EAGVVQSPRYKIIEKKQPVAFWCNPISGHNTLYWYLQNLGQGPELLIRYENEEAVDDSQLPKDRFSAERLKGVDSTLKIQPAELGDSAVYLCASSRTGGDAGELFFGEGSRLTVL.

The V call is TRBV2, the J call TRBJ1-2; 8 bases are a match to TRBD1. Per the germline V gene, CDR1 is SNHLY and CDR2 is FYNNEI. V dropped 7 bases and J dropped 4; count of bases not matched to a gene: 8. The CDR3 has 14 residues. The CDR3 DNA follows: TGTGCCAGCAAAATCAGGGGGCCCGGCTATGGCTACACCTTC. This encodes CASKIRGPGYGYTF.

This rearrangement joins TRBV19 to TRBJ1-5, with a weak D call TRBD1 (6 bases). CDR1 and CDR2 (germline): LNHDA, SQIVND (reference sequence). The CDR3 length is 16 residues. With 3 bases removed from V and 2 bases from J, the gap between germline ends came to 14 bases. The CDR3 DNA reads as TGTGCCAGTAGTATTCCACAGGGTAAGGGCAATCAGCCCCAGCATTTT. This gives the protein CASSIPQGKGNQPQHF. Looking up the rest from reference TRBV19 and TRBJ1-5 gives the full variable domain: DGGITQSPKYLFRKEGQNVTLSCEQNLNHDAMYWYRQDPGQGLRLIYYSQIVNDFQKGDIAEGYSVSREKKESFPLTVTSAQKNPTAFYLCASSIPQGKGNQPQHFGDGTRLSIL.

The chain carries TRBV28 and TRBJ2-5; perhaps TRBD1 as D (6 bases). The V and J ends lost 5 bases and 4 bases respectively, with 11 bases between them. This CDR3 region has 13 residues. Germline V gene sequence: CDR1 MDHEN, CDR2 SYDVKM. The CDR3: CASSEGTRETQYF. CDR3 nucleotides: TGTGCCAGCAGTGAAGGGACACGAGAGACCCAGTACTTC.

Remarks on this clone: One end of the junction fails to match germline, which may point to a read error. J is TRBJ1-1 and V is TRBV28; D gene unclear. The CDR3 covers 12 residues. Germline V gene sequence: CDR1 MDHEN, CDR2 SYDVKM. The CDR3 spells CAISLRGTEAFF. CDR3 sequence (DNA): TGTGCCATCAGTTTACGGGGCACTGAAGCTTTCTTT. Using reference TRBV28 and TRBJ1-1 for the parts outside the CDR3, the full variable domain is DVKVTQSSRYLVKRTGEKVFLECVQDMDHENMFWYRQDPGLGLRLIYFSYDVKMKEKGDIPEGYSVSREKKERFSLILESASTNQTSMYLCAISLRGTEAFFGQGTRLTVV.

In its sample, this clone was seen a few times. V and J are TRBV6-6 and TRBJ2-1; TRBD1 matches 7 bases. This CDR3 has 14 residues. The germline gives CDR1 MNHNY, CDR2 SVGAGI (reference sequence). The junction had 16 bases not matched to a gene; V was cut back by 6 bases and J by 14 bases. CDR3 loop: CASSGPGTAFPKFF. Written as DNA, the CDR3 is TGTGCCAGCAGCGGACCCGGGACAGCTTTTCCTAAGTTCTTC.

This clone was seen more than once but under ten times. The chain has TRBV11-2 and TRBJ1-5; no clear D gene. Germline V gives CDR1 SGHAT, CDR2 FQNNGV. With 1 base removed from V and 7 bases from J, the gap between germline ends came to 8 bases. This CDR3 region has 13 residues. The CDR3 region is CASSLAAGQPQHF. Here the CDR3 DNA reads TGTGCCAGCAGCTTAGCCGCCGGGCAGCCCCAGCATTTT.

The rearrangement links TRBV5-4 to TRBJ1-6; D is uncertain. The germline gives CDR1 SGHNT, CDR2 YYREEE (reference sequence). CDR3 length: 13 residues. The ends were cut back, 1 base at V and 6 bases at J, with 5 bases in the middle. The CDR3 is CASSLSRNSPLHF. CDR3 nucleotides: TGTGCCAGCAGCTTGTCGCGTAATTCACCCCTCCACTTT.

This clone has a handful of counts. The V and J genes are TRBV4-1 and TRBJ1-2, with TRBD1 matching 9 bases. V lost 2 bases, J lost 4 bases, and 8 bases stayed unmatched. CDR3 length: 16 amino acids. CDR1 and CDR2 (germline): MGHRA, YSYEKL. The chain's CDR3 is CASSQSVGQGSYGYTF. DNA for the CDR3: TGCGCCAGCAGCCAATCCGTGGGACAGGGTTCCTATGGCTACACCTTC.

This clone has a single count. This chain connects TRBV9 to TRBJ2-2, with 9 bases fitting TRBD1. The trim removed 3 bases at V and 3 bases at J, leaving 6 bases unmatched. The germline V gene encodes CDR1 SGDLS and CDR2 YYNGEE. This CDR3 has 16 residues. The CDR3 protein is CASSDRGPFYTGELFF. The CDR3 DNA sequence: TGTGCCAGCAGCGACAGGGGGCCCTTTTACACCGGGGAGCTGTTTTTT.

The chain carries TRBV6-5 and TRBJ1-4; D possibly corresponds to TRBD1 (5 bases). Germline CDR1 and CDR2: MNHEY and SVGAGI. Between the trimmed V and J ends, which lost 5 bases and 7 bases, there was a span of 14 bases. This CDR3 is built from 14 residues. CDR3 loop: CASSLRVSGEKLFF. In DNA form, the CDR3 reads TGTGCCAGCAGTCTCAGGGTTTCGGGTGAAAAACTGTTTTTT.

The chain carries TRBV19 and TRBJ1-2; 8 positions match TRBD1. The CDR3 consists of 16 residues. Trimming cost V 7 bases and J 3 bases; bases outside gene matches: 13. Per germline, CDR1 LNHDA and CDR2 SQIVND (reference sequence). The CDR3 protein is CASTPGQDLIHYGYTF. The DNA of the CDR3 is TGTGCCAGTACACCGGGACAGGATTTGATTCACTATGGCTACACCTTC.

For the CDR3, the DNA is TGCGCCAGCAGCCAGGGGGGGCAGAACACTGAAGCTTTCTTT. Encoded protein: CASSQGGQNTEAFF. The rearrangement joins TRBV4-1 to TRBJ1-1, with D maybe TRBD1 (6 bases). This CDR3 region has 14 residues. V gave up 3 bases and J gave up 1 base, with 9 bases separating them. Germline values: CDR1 MGHRA, CDR2 YSYEKL.

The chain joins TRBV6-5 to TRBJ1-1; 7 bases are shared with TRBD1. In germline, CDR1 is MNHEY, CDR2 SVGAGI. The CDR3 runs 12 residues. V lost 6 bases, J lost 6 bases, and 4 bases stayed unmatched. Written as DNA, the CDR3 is TGTGCCAGCAGGGGACAGCCGGCTGAAGCTTTCTTT. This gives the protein CASRGQPAEAFF.

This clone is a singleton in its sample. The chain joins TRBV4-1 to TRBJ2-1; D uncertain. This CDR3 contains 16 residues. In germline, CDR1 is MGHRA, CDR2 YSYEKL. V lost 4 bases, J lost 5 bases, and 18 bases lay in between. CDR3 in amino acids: CASSPLMVRGHNEQFF. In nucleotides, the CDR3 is TGCGCCAGCAGCCCCCTCATGGTCCGAGGCCACAATGAGCAGTTCTTC.